Shown below are 3 T cell receptor beta chains from a single sample sequenced in a study of tumor-infiltrating lymphocytes in localized non-small cell lung cancer. Using immunoSEQ multiplex PCR, the repertoire was profiled, and TCRdb retains in-frame clones only, with some absent. The table has about 24,000 clones, under 75% seen once. Sequences were obtained from lung tumor tissue. The receptors stem from a human donor with non-small cell lung cancer.

The chain has TRBV5-5 and TRBJ2-6; D could derive from TRBD1 or TRBD2 (5 bases each). This CDR3 region has 15 residues. The V gene lost 4 bases and the J gene lost 1 base, with 9 bases spanning the gap. From germline, CDR1 is SGHKS and CDR2 YYEKEE (reference sequence). CDR3 sequence reads: CASSLGPSGANVLTF. CDR3 coding DNA: TGTGCCAGCAGCCTGGGACCATCTGGGGCCAACGTCCTGACTTTC.

This clone showed up just a few times. The chain employs TRBV7-9 and TRBJ1-1, with TRBD1 matching 7 bases. J was trimmed by 1 base and V by 1 base; bases with no gene match: 6. Germline assignment: CDR1 SEHNR and CDR2 FQNEAQ (reference sequence). The CDR3 loop spans 16 amino acids. For the CDR3, the DNA is TGTGCCAGCAGCTTAGACACCGGGACAGCGAACACTGAAGCTTTCTTT. Translating it yields CASSLDTGTANTEAFF.

CDR3 sequence: CAWSVIAGNSPLHF. As DNA, the CDR3 is TGTGCCTGGAGTGTGATTGCCGGGAATTCACCCCTCCACTTT. The V call is TRBV30, the J call TRBJ1-6; D unclear. This CDR3 has 14 residues. V was trimmed by 0 bases and J by 7 bases, leaving 10 bases between them. Germline V gives CDR1 GTSNPN, CDR2 SVGIG (reference sequence). The entire variable domain, with the rest obtained from reference TRBV30 and TRBJ1-6, is as follows: SQTIHQWPATLVQPVGSPLSLECTVEGTSNPNLYWYRQAAGRGLQLLFYSVGIGQISSEVPQNLSASRPQDRQFILSSKKLLLSDSGFYLCAWSVIAGNSPLHFGNGTRLTVT.